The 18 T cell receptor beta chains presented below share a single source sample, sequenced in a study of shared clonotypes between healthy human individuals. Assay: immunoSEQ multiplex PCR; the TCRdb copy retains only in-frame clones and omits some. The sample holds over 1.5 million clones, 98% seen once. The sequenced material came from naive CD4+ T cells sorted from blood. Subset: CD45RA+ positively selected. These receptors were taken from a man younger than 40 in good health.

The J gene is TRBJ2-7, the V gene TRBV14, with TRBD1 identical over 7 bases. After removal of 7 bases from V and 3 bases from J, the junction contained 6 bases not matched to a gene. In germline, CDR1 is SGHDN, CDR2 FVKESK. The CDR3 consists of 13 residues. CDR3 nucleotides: TGTGCCAGCACCCGGACAGGATACTACGAGCAGTACTTC. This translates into CASTRTGYYEQYF.

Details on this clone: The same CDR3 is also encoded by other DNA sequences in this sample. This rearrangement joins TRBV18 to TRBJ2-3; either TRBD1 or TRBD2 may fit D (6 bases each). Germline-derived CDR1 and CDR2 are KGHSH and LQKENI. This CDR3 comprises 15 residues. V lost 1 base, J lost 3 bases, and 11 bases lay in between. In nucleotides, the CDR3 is TGTGCCAGCTCACCACTAGGGGGGCGGACAGATACGCAGTATTTT. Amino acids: CASSPLGGRTDTQYF.

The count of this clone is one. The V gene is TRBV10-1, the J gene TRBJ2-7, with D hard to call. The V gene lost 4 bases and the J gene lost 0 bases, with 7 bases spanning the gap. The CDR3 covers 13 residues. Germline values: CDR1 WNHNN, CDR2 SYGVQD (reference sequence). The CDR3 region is CASSAPDSYEQYF. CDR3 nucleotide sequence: TGCGCCAGCAGTGCACCGGACTCCTACGAGCAGTACTTC.

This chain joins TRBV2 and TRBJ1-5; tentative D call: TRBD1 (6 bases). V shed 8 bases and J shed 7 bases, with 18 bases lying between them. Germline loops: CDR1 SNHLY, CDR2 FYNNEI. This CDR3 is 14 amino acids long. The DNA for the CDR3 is TGTGCCAGCGGGGCACAGGGATCAGGACAGCCCCAGCATTTT. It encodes CASGAQGSGQPQHF. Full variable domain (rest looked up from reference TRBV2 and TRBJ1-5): EPEVTQTPSHQVTQMGQEVILRCVPISNHLYFYWYRQILGQKVEFLVSFYNNEISEKSEIFDDQFSVERPDGSNFTLKIRSTKLEDSAMYFCASGAQGSGQPQHFGDGTRLSIL.

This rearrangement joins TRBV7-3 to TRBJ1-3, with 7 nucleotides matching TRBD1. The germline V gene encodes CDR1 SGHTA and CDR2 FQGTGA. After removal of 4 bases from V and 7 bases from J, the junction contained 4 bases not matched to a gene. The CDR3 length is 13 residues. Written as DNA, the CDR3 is TGTGCCAGCAGCTCGTACAGGGGTAACACCATATATTTT. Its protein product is CASSSYRGNTIYF.

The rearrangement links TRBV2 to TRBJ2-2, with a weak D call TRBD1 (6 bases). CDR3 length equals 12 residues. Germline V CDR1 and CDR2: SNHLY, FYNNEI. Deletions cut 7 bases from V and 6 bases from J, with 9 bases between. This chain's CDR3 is CASTAGAGELFF. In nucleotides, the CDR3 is TGTGCCAGCACGGCAGGGGCCGGGGAGCTGTTTTTT.

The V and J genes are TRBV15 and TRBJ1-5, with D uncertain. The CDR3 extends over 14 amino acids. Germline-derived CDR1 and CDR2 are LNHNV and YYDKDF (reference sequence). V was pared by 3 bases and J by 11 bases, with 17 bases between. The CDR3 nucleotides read TGTGCCACCAGCAGTGGCGGTCCCTCTACGTCCCAGCATTTT. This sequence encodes CATSSGGPSTSQHF.

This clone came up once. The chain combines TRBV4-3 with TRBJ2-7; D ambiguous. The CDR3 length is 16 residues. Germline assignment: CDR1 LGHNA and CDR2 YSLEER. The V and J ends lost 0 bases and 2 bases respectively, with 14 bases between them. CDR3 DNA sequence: TGCGCCAGCAGCCAAGATGCCATCGGCGAACCCTACGAGCAGTACTTC. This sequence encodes CASSQDAIGEPYEQYF.

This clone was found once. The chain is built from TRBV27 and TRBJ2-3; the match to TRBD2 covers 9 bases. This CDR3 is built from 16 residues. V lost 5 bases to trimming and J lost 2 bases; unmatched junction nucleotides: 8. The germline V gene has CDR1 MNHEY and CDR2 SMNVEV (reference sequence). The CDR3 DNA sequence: TGTGCCAGCAGTATCCTACTAGCGGGCCACACAGATACGCAGTATTTT. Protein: CASSILLAGHTDTQYF.

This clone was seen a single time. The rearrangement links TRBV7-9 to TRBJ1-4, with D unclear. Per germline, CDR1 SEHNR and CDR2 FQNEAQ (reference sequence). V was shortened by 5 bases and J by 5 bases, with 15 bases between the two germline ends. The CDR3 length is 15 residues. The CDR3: CASSRGRGSNEKLFF. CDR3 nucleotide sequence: TGTGCCAGCAGCCGAGGGCGGGGATCCAATGAAAAACTGTTTTTT.

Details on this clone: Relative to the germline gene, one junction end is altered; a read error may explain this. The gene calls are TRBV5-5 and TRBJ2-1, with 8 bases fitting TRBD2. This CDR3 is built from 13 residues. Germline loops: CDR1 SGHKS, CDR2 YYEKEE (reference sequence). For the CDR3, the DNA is TGTGCCACCAACCTCCCAAGCGGGAGCGAAGCGCTCTTC. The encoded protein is CATNLPSGSEALF.

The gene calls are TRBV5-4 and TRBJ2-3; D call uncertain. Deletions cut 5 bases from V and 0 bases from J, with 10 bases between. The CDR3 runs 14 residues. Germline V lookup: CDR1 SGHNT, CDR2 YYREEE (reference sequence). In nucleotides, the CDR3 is TGTGCCAGCAGAGGGCGAGAAAGCACAGATACGCAGTATTTT. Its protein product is CASRGRESTDTQYF. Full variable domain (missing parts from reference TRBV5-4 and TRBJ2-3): ETGVTQSPTHLIKTRGQQVTLRCSSQSGHNTVSWYQQALGQGPQFIFQYYREEENGRGNFPPRFSGLQFPNYSSELNVNALELDDSALYLCASRGRESTDTQYFGPGTRLTVL.

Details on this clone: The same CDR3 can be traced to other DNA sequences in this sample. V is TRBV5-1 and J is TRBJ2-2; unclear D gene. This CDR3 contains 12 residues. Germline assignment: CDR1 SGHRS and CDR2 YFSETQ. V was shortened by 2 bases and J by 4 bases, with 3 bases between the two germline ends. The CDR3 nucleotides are TGCGCCAGCAGCTTCTCCACCGGGGAGCTGTTTTTT. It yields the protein CASSFSTGELFF.

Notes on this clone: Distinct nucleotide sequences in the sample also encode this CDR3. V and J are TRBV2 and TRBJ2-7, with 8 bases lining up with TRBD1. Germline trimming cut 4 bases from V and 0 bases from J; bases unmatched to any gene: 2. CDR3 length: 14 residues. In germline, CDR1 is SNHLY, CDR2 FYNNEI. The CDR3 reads CASSVDRGSYEQYF. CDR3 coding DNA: TGTGCCAGCAGTGTAGACAGGGGCTCCTACGAGCAGTACTTC.

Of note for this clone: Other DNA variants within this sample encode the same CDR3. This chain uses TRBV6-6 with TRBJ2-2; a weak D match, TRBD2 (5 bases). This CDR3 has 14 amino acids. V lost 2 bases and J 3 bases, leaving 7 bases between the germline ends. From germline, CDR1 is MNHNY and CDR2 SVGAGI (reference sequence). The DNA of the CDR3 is TGTGCCAGCAGTTACGGGCGGGACACCGGGGAGCTGTTTTTT. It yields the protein CASSYGRDTGELFF.

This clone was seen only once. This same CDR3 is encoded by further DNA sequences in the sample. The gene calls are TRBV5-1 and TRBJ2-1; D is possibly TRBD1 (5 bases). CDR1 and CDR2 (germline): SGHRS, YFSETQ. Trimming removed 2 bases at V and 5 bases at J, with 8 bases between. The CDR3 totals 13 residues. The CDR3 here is CASSFGQNNEQFF. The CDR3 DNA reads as TGCGCCAGCAGCTTTGGACAAAACAATGAGCAGTTCTTC.

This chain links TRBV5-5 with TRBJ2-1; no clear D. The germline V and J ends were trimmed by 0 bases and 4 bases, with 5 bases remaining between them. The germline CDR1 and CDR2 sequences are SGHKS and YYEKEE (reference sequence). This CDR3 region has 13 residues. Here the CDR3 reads CASSLGEYNEQFF. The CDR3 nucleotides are TGTGCCAGCAGCTTGGGGGAATACAATGAGCAGTTCTTC.

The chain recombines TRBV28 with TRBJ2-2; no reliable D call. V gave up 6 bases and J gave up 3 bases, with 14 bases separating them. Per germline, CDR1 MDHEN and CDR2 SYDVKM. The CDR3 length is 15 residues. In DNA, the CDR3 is TGTGCCAGCAGCTTCCGGAATTTAGACACCGGGGAGCTGTTTTTT. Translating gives CASSFRNLDTGELFF.